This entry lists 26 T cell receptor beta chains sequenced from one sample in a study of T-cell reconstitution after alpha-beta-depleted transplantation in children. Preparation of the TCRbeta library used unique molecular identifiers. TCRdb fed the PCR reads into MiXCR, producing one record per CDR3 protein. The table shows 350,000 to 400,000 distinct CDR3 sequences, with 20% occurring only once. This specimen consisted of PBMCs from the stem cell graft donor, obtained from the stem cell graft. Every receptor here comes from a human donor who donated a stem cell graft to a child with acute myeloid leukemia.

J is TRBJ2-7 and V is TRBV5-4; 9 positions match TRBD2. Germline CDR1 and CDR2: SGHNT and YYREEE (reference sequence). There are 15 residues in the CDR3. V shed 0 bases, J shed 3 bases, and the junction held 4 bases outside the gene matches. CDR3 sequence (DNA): TGTGCCAGCAGCTTGGGACTAGCGGAAATCTACGAGCAGTACTTC. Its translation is CASSLGLAEIYEQYF.

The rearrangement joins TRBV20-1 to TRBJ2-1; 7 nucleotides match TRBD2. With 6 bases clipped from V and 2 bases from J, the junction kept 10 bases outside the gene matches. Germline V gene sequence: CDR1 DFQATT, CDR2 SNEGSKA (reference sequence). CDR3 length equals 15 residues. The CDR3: CSATSSGGTYNEQFF. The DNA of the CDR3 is TGCAGTGCGACTTCTAGCGGTGGGACCTACAATGAGCAGTTCTTC.

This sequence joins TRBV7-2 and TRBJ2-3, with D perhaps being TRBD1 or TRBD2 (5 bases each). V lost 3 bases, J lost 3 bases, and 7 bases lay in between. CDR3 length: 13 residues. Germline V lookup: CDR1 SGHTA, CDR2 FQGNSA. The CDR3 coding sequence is TGTGCCAGCAGCTTCTGGGGGACAGATACGCAGTATTTT. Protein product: CASSFWGTDTQYF.

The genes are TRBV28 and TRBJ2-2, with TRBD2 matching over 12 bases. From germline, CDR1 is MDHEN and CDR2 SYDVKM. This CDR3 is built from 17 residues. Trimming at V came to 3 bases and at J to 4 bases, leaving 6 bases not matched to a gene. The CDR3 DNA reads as TGTGCCAGCAGTTTTGGGACTAGCGGGCGATTCACCGGGGAGCTGTTTTTT. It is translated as CASSFGTSGRFTGELFF.

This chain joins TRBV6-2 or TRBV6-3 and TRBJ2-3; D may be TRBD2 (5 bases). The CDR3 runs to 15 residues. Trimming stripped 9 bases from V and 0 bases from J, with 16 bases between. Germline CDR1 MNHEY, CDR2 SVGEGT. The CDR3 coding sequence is TGTGCCAGTCAGAGCGGAGCCTTTAGCACAGATACGCAGTATTTT. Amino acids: CASQSGAFSTDTQYF.

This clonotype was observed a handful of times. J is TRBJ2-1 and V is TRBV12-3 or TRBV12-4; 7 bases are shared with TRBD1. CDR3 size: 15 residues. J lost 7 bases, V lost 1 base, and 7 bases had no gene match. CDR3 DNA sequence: TGTGCCAGCAGTTTAGGACAGGGCGGCTTGAATGAGCAGTTCTTC. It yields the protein CASSLGQGGLNEQFF.

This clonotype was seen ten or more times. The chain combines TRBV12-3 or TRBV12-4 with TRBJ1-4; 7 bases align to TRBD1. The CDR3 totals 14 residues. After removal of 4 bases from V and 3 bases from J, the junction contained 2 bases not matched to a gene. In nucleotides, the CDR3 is TGTGCCAGCAGTTGGACAGGACCTAATGAAAAACTGTTTTTT. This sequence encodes CASSWTGPNEKLFF.

The CDR3 loop is CSVEAPPAGASYNEQFF. The CDR3 DNA reads as TGCAGCGTTGAAGCACCCCCAGCGGGGGCCTCCTACAATGAGCAGTTCTTC. This chain uses TRBV29-1 with TRBJ2-1, with 8 bases that match TRBD2. CDR1 and CDR2 from the germline V gene are SQVTM and ANQGSEA. The CDR3 has 17 residues. After removal of 1 base from V and 0 bases from J, the junction contained 8 bases not matched to a gene.

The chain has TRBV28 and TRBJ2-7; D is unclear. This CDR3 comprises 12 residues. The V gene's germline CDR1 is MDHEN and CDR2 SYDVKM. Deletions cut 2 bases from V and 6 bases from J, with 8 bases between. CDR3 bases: TGTGCCAGCAGTTTAGCTTGGGGCGAGCAGTACTTC. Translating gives CASSLAWGEQYF.

For the CDR3, the DNA is TGCGCCAGCAGTCCCGACAGGGGGTTGGAGACCCAGTACTTC. The encoded protein is CASSPDRGLETQYF. This rearrangement joins TRBV4-3 to TRBJ2-5, with TRBD1 matching 9 bases. CDR1 and CDR2 from the germline V gene are LGHNA and YSLEER. The length of the CDR3 is 14 residues. V lost 6 bases, J lost 5 bases, and 7 bases stayed unmatched.

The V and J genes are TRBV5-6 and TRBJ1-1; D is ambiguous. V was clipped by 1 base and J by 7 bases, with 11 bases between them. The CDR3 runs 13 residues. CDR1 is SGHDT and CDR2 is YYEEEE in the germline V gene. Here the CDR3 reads CASSLSSRLEAFF. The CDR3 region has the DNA TGTGCCAGCAGCTTGTCGTCGCGCCTTGAAGCTTTCTTT.

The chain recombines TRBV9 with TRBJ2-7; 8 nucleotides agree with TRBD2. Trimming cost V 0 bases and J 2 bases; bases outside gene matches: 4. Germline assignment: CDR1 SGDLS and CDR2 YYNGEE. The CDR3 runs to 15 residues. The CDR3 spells CASSVAGGMAYEQYF. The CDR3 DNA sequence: TGTGCCAGCAGCGTAGCGGGAGGGATGGCCTACGAGCAGTACTTC.

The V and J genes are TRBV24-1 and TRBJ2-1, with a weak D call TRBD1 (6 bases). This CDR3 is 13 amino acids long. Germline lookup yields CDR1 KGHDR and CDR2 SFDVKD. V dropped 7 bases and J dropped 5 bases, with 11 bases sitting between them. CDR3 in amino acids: CATRRQDHNEQFF. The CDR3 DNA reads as TGTGCCACCAGACGACAGGACCACAATGAGCAGTTCTTC.

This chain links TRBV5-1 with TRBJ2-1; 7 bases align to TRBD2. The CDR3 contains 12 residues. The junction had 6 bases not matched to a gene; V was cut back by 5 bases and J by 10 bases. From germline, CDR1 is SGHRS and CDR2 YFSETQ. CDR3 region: CASRYSGAEQFF. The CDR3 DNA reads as TGCGCCAGCAGGTACAGCGGGGCCGAGCAGTTCTTC.

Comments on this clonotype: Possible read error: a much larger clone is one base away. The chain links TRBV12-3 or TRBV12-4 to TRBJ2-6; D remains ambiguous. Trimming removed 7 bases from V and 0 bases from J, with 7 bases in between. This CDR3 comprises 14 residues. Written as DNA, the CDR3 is TGTGCCAGCACTCGGAGCTCTGGGGCCAACGTCCTGACTTTC. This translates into CASTRSSGANVLTF.

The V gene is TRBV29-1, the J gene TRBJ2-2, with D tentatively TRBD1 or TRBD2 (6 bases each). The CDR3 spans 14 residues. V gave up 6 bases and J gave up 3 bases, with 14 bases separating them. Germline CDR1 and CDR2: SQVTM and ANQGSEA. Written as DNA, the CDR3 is TGCAGCGTCCTCCCAGGGGACTACACCGGGGAGCTGTTTTTT. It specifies CSVLPGDYTGELFF.

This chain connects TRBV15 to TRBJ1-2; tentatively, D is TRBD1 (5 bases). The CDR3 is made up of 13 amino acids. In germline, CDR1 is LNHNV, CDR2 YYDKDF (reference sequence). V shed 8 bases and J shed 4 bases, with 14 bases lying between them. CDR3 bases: TGTGCCACCTCCAGCGGGGCCACCTATGGCTACACCTTC. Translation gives CATSSGATYGYTF.

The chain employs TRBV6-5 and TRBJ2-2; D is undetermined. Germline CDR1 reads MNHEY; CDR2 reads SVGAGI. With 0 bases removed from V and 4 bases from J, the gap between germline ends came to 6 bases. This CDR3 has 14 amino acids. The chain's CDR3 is CASSYSWGTGELFF. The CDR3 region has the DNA TGTGCCAGCAGTTACTCATGGGGCACCGGGGAGCTGTTTTTT.

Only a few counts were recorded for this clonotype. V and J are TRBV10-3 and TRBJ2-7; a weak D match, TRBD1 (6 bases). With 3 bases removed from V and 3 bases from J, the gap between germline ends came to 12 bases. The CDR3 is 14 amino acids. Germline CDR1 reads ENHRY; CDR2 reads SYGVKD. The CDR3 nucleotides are TGTGCCATCAGTGACGGCAGGGGACACTACGAGCAGTACTTC. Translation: CAISDGRGHYEQYF.

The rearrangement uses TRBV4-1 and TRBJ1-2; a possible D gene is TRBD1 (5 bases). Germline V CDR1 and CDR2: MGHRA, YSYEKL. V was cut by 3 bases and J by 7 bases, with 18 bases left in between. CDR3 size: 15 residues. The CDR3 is CASSQVGPTDFGYTF. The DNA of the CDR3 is TGCGCCAGCAGCCAGGTGGGACCCACCGACTTTGGCTACACCTTC.

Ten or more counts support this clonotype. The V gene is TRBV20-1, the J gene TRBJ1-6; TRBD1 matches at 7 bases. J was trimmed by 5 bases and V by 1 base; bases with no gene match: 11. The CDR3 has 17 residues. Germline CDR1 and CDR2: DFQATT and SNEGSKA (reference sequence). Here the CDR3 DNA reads TGCAGTGCTAGAGTAAGCGGGACAGCAACAAATAATTCACCCCTCCACTTT. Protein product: CSARVSGTATNNSPLHF.

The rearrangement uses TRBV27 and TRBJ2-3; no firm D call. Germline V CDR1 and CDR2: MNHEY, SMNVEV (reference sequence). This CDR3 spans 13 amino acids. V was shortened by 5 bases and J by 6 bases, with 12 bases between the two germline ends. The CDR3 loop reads CASSPPEGDTQYF. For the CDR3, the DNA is TGTGCCAGCAGTCCCCCGGAAGGGGATACGCAGTATTTT.

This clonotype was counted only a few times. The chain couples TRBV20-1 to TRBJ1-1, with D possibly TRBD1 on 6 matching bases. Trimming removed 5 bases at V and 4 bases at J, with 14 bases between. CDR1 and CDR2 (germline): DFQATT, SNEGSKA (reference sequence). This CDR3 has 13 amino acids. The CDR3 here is CSASTGSATEAFF. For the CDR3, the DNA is TGCAGTGCTTCCACAGGGTCTGCCACTGAAGCTTTCTTT.

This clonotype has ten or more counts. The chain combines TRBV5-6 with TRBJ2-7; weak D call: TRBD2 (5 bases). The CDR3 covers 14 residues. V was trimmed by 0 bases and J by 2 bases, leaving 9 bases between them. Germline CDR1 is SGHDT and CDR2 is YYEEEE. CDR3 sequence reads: CASSLDPGTYEQYF. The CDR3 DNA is TGTGCCAGCAGCTTGGATCCGGGAACCTACGAGCAGTACTTC.

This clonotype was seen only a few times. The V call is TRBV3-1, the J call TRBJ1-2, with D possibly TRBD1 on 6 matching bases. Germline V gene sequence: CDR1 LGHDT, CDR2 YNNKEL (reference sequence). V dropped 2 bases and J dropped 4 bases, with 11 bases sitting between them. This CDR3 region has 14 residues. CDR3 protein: CASSQITGSYGYTF. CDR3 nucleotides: TGTGCCAGCAGCCAAATTACAGGGAGCTATGGCTACACCTTC.

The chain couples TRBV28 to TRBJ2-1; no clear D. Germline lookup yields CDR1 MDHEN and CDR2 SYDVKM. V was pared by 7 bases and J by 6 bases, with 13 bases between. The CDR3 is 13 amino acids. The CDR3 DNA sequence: TGTGCCAGCACGGATAGTGCCGTCAATGAGCAGTTCTTC. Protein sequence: CASTDSAVNEQFF.